Listed below are T cell receptor beta chains from one sample, sequenced in a study of shared clonotypes between healthy human individuals. This table comes from immunoSEQ multiplex PCR, and its TCRdb copy is limited to in-frame clones, with some not included. The data show roughly 510,000 clones, with about three quarters seen just once and around 13% held by the top ten. The sequenced material came from PBMCs. The receptors here all came from a woman between 40 and 55 years old in good health. Some clones in this sample may be carry-over from other donors' samples. The CDR3 runs from the conserved cysteine through the conserved F or W. A D gene is named only where the DNA matches it firmly. Some rows mark clone size as missing; the rest say once, few, many or name a class of expanded clone.

>-|-|TRBJ2-7|TRBV7-3
TGTGCCAGCAGCTTAGCTGTTTACGGTGAGCAGTACTTC
CASSLAVYGEQYF
>-|TRBD2|TRBJ2-5|TRBV19
TGTGCCAGTAAAGATGGGGGGGGCCAAGAGACCCAGTACTTC
CASKDGGGQETQYF
>-|-|TRBJ1-1|TRBV4-2
TGTGCCAGCAGCCTAGAGGCAGGGGAGTACACTGAAGCTTTCTTT
CASSLEAGEYTEAFF
>-|-|TRBJ2-1|TRBV30
TGTGCCTGGAGCTCGCGGGGCGGGATGTACAATGAGCAGTTCTTC
CAWSSRGGMYNEQFF
>-|-|TRBJ2-5|TRBV7-9
TGTGCCAGCGGGACGACCCCTTACCAAGAGACCCAGTACTTC
CASGTTPYQETQYF
>-|TRBD1|TRBJ2-7|TRBV7-9
TGTGCCAGCAGCCCAGGGGACAGTTCCCTTTACTCCTACGAGCAGTACTTC
CASSPGDSSLYSYEQYF
>many|-|TRBJ1-1|TRBV5-5
TGTGCCAGCAGCCTGGGGGTCTTTTCAAGTGAAGCTTTCTTT
CASSLGVFSSEAFF
>once|-|TRBJ2-5|TRBV5-4
TGTGCCAGCAGCGGGGTGGGGGAGACCCAGTACTTC
CASSGVGETQYF
>-|TRBD1|TRBJ2-5|TRBV5-4
TGTGCCAGCAGCCGCGAAACAGGGGCGACCCAGTACTTC
CASSRETGATQYF
>-|-|TRBJ1-1|TRBV28
TGTGCCAGCGGCCGAGTTAGGGCTTTCTTT
CASGRVRAFF
>-|-|TRBJ1-5|TRBV19
TGTGCCAGTAGTATAGCCAGCAATCAGCCCCAGCATTTT
CASSIASNQPQHF
>many|TRBD2|TRBJ2-2|TRBV28
TGTGCCAGCTGGGCTAGCGGGAGTGGCGGGGAGCTGTTTTTT
CASWASGSGGELFF
>-|TRBD2|TRBJ2-2|TRBV5-4
TGTGCCAGCAGCTTGGCCGCAGGCGGGAGCACCGGGGAGCTGTTTTTT
CASSLAAGGSTGELFF
>-|TRBD2|TRBJ2-7|TRBV5-1
TGCGCCAGCAGCCCACTAGCGGGAGTAAGGTACGAGCAGTACTTC
CASSPLAGVRYEQYF
>-|-|TRBJ1-3|TRBV11-2
TGTGCCAGCAGCTTAGAGTGGGGGGGAAACACCATATATTTT
CASSLEWGGNTIYF
>-|-|TRBJ2-1|TRBV29-1
TGCAGCGTTGAAGATGTAGGCAATGAGCAGTTCTTC
CSVEDVGNEQFF
>-|-|TRBJ2-7|TRBV6-1
TGTGCCAGCAGCCGGACGGACTCCTACGAGCAGTACTTC
CASSRTDSYEQYF
>few|-|TRBJ1-2|TRBV28
TGTGCCAGCAGGCAGGACAGCTATGGCTACACCTTC
CASRQDSYGYTF
>few|TRBD2|TRBJ2-1|TRBV19
TGTGCCAGTAGTATTCCGGGACTAGCGCACAATGAGCAGTTCTTC
CASSIPGLAHNEQFF
>-|-|TRBJ2-7|TRBV11-2
TGTGCCAGCAGCTATGATAGGGGGGGTTTCGAGCAGTACTTC
CASSYDRGGFEQYF
>-|-|TRBJ1-2|TRBV27
TGTGCCAGCAGTTTCTTAGGACCGGGAGGGGACTATGGCTACACCTTC
CASSFLGPGGDYGYTF
>once|-|TRBJ2-5|TRBV4-3
TGCGCCAGCAGCCAATCGGACGGACAAGAGACCCAGTACTTC
CASSQSDGQETQYF
>-|TRBD2|TRBJ2-3|TRBV9
TGTGCCAGCAGCCCATCAAGCGGGAGAGATTGGGATACGCAGTATTTT
CASSPSSGRDWDTQYF
>-|-|TRBJ2-5|TRBV6-4
TGTGCCAGCAGTGCGGGACCCCAAGAGACCCAGTACTTC
CASSAGPQETQYF
>-|TRBD1|TRBJ1-4|TRBV7-2
TGTGCCAGCAGCTTTCAGGGGGCGGGGGAAAAACTGTTTTTT
CASSFQGAGEKLFF
>once|TRBD1|TRBJ2-5|TRBV18
TGTGCCAGCGGACAAAGGACAGGGTTGGAGACCCAGTACTTC
CASGQRTGLETQYF
>-|-|TRBJ2-7|TRBV27
TGTGCCAGCACGCCCAGGGGGACTCTAGGCTACGAGCAGTACTTC
CASTPRGTLGYEQYF
>-|-|TRBJ1-1|TRBV7-9
TGTGCCAGCAGCTTAGTGGGGGCTGGGGGGACTGAAGCTTTCTTT
CASSLVGAGGTEAFF
>-|TRBD2|TRBJ2-1|TRBV30
TGTGCCTGGAGTCTTACTAGCGGCACCTACAATGAGCAGTTCTTC
CAWSLTSGTYNEQFF
>-|-|TRBJ2-7|TRBV28
TGTGCCAGCAGTTTATCCGGGAGTCTCCACGAGCAGTACTTC
CASSLSGSLHEQYF
>-|-|TRBJ2-1|TRBV10-3
TGTGCCATCAGTGACCCGGGACTAGGGGGCGATGAGCAGTTCTTC
CAISDPGLGGDEQFF
>-|-|TRBJ1-1|TRBV6-6
TGTGCCAGCACTATACAGGCGAACACTGAAGCTTTCTTT
CASTIQANTEAFF
>-|TRBD1|TRBJ1-5|TRBV27
TGTGCCAGCAGTTCCGGCAGGGGGCTCGATCAGCCCCAGCATTTT
CASSSGRGLDQPQHF
>-|TRBD2|TRBJ2-7|TRBV19
TGTGCCAGTAGTATCCGGCGGGAGCGCTACGAGCAGTACTTC
CASSIRRERYEQYF
>-|-|TRBJ2-3|TRBV7-6
TGTGCCAGCAGCTTAGGAGAACTTACCCGTGAAGATACGCAGTATTTT
CASSLGELTREDTQYF
>few|-|TRBJ2-6|TRBV19
TGTGCCAGTAGTATATTAGGCAGCCCGCGGTCTGGGGCCAACGTCCTGACTTTC
CASSILGSPRSGANVLTF
>-|TRBD1|TRBJ2-1|TRBV10-3
TGTGCCATCAGTGAACAGGGGGAAGGAATCCCACTCTTC
CAISEQGEGIPLF
>-|-|TRBJ1-2|TRBV7-8
TGTGCCAGCAGCTTAGCCCCCGGGACGCCCCTAGGAATCTACACCTTC
CASSLAPGTPLGIYTF
>-|-|TRBJ2-1|TRBV11-3
TGTGCCAGCAGCTTCGGGGCCTACAATGAGCAGTTCTTC
CASSFGAYNEQFF
>-|-|TRBJ1-6|TRBV2
TGTGCCAGCACGGCAGGGGTTAATTCACCCCTCCACTTT
CASTAGVNSPLHF
>few|TRBD1|TRBJ2-7|TRBV28
TGTGCCAGCAGTCCCCTTAGCGCGGACAGGGGATACTACGAGCAGTACTTC
CASSPLSADRGYYEQYF
>once|-|TRBJ2-7|TRBV28
TGTGCCAGCAGTTCCCCAGGGTTGGGTACCTACGAGCAGTACTTC
CASSSPGLGTYEQYF
>-|-|TRBJ2-7|TRBV30
TGTGCCTGGAGACACTGGGATTTACGAGGCGAGCAGTACTTC
CAWRHWDLRGEQYF
>-|-|TRBJ1-1|TRBV9
TGTGCCAGCGGACCCCTCTGGGGAACTGAAGCTTTCTTT
CASGPLWGTEAFF
>few|TRBD1|TRBJ1-5|TRBV30
TGTGCCTGGGGACAGGGTAGCAATCAGCCCCAGCATTTT
CAWGQGSNQPQHF
>-|TRBD1|TRBJ2-5|TRBV6-5
TGTGCCAGCAGTTACGGGACAGAACAAGAGACCCAGTACTTC
CASSYGTEQETQYF
>-|TRBD2|TRBJ2-1|TRBV5-4
TGTGCCAGCAGCTTGGTACTAGCGGGATTAAATGAGCAGTTCTTC
CASSLVLAGLNEQFF
>many|-|TRBJ1-3|TRBV4-1
TGCGCCAGCAGCCCTCACCGGGGGCCGTCTGGAAACACCATATATTTT
CASSPHRGPSGNTIYF
>few|-|TRBJ1-2|TRBV30
TGTGCCTGGAGTGTACGTGATGGCGGTGGCTACACCTTC
CAWSVRDGGGYTF
>once|-|TRBJ1-5|TRBV28
TGTGCCAGCAGCTCCGGGGCCGAGGGCAATCAGCCCCAGCATTTT
CASSSGAEGNQPQHF
>-|-|TRBJ1-2|TRBV7-3
TGTGCCAGCAGCCCAGGCGGGGGTTTGAGGGGCTACACCTTC
CASSPGGGLRGYTF
>-|TRBD2|TRBJ2-1|TRBV11-2
TGTGCCAGCAGCTATACTAGCGACGGCGCCAAGCAGTTCTTC
CASSYTSDGAKQFF
>-|-|TRBJ2-7|TRBV9
TGTGCCAGCAGCGTAGGGCCAGGGCAAAGCTCCTACGAGCAGTACTTC
CASSVGPGQSSYEQYF
>-|-|TRBJ2-1|TRBV5-1
TGCGCCAGCAGCTTGGGGGCTCGGTCCCGCTCCAATGAGCAGTTCTTC
CASSLGARSRSNEQFF
>few|-|TRBJ2-1|TRBV7-9
TGTGCCAGCAGCTTAGCGAATGAGCAGTTCTTC
CASSLANEQFF